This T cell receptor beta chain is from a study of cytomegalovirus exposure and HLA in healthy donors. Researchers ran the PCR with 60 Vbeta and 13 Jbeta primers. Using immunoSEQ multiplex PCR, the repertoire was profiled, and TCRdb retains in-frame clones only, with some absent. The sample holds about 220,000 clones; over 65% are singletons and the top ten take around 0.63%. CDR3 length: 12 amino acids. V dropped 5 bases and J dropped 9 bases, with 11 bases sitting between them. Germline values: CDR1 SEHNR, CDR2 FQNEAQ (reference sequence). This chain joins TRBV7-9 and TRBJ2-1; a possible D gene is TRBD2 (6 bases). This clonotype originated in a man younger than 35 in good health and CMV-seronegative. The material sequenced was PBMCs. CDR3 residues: CASSTASAEQFF. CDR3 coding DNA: TGTGCCAGCAGCACCGCTAGCGCTGAGCAGTTCTTC.